Below are 20 T cell receptor beta chains sequenced from a single sample in a study of T cell responses to AZD1222 COVID-19 vaccine. The table came from immunoSEQ multiplex PCR; TCRdb's copy has only in-frame clones and leaves some out. The sample has about 140,000 clones, about 90% seen once. This material consisted of peripheral blood, taken on day 0 of AZD1222 vaccination. The receptors shown here come from an adult in good health.

The chain combines TRBV28 with TRBJ2-3; tentative D call: TRBD2 (7 bases). This CDR3 contains 13 residues. Germline V gene data show CDR1 as MDHEN and CDR2 as SYDVKM. V was clipped by 5 bases and J by 4 bases, with 10 bases between them. The CDR3 nucleotides are TGTGCCAGCAGTGGGGGGGCATCAGATACGCAGTATTTT. Translating gives CASSGGASDTQYF.

V and J are TRBV13 and TRBJ1-1; possibly TRBD1 for D (6 bases). The CDR3 spans 11 residues. Trimming removed 5 bases at V and 11 bases at J, with 12 bases between. Germline V gives CDR1 PRHDT, CDR2 FYEKMQ (reference sequence). CDR3 DNA: TGTGCCAGCAGCGAACAGGGACGGGCTTTCTTT. Translating it yields CASSEQGRAFF.

This chain links TRBV30 with TRBJ1-3, with D possibly TRBD1 on 5 matching bases. V dropped 8 bases and J dropped 2 bases, with 10 bases sitting between them. CDR1 GTSNPN and CDR2 SVGIG come from the germline V gene (reference sequence). The CDR3 is 12 amino acids. As DNA, the CDR3 is TGTGCCCTGGGACGCACTGGAAACACCATATATTTT. Translated: CALGRTGNTIYF.

The chain has TRBV28 and TRBJ2-7; TRBD1 agrees at 10 bases. The germline CDR1 and CDR2 sequences are MDHEN and SYDVKM. The CDR3 loop spans 15 amino acids. The J segment lost 4 bases and the V segment lost 5 bases, leaving 8 bases of the junction unmatched. CDR3 in DNA: TGTGCCAGCAGTCCCCCGGGACAGGGGATTTACGAGCAGTACTTC. This encodes CASSPPGQGIYEQYF.

The genes are TRBV5-5 and TRBJ2-6; D possibly corresponds to TRBD1 (6 bases). This CDR3 is 17 amino acids long. Germline V CDR1 and CDR2: SGHKS, YYEKEE (reference sequence). V lost 6 bases to trimming and J lost 1 base, with 17 bases between them. The CDR3 region is CASTRTTGLSGANVLTF. The CDR3 bases are TGTGCCAGCACTCGCACCACAGGGTTGTCTGGGGCCAACGTCCTGACTTTC.

This chain joins TRBV11-3 and TRBJ1-6; D unresolved. V lost 3 bases and J 7 bases, leaving 16 bases between the germline ends. The CDR3 is made up of 16 amino acids. Germline V lookup: CDR1 SGHNT, CDR2 YENEEA. The CDR3 DNA sequence: TGTGCCAGCAGCTTCCTATACGGCGAAGAAAATTCACCCCTCCACTTT. Translating gives CASSFLYGEENSPLHF.

This sequence joins TRBV15 and TRBJ1-3, with TRBD1 identical over 7 bases. J lost 4 bases, V lost 8 bases, and 8 bases had no gene match. The germline V gene encodes CDR1 LNHNV and CDR2 YYDKDF (reference sequence). The CDR3 has 14 amino acids. The CDR3 loop reads CATAPGTAGNTIYF. In DNA, the CDR3 is TGTGCCACCGCCCCGGGGACAGCCGGAAACACCATATATTTT. The variable domain in full, completed from reference TRBV15 and TRBJ1-3, reads DAMVIQNPRYQVTQFGKPVTLSCSQTLNHNVMYWYQQKSSQAPKLLFHYYDKDFNNEADTPDNFQSRRPNTSFCFLDIRSPGLGDTAMYLCATAPGTAGNTIYFGEGSWLTVV.

The chain recombines TRBV4-1 with TRBJ2-7; D not certain. The CDR3 spans 14 residues. Trimming removed 0 bases at V and 7 bases at J, with 13 bases between. Looked up from germline, CDR1 is MGHRA and CDR2 is YSYEKL. CDR3: CASSQEENRPEQYF. In DNA form, the CDR3 reads TGCGCCAGCAGCCAAGAAGAGAACCGACCGGAGCAGTACTTC.

V is TRBV6-5 and J is TRBJ2-7; the D gene could be TRBD1 or TRBD2 (5 bases each). V was pared by 6 bases and J by 6 bases, with 18 bases between. CDR1 is MNHEY, CDR2 SVGAGI, per germline. This CDR3 has 14 amino acids. As DNA, the CDR3 is TGTGCCAGCAGCCGGACTCTACGGGGCCTCGAGCAGTACTTC. Its protein is CASSRTLRGLEQYF.

This rearrangement joins TRBV6-1 to TRBJ1-5, with D uncertain. V was clipped by 1 base and J by 2 bases, with 12 bases between them. This CDR3 is built from 16 residues. CDR1 is MNHNS and CDR2 is SASEGT in the germline V gene. Here the CDR3 reads CASSEDLGFGNQPQHF. For the CDR3, the DNA is TGTGCCAGCAGTGAAGATCTGGGATTTGGCAATCAGCCCCAGCATTTT.

This chain connects TRBV4-3 to TRBJ1-6; weak D call: TRBD1 (5 bases). V lost 0 bases and J 5 bases, leaving 8 bases between the germline ends. The CDR3 is 15 amino acids. Germline lookup yields CDR1 LGHNA and CDR2 YSLEER. The DNA for the CDR3 is TGCGCCAGCAGCCAAGAGGCAGGGAATAATTCACCCCTCCACTTT. Encoded protein: CASSQEAGNNSPLHF.

V gene TRBV5-5 combines with J gene TRBJ2-1, with D perhaps matching TRBD1 (5 bases). V gave up 4 bases and J gave up 2 bases, with 19 bases separating them. CDR3 size: 17 residues. CDR1 and CDR2 from the germline V gene are SGHKS and YYEKEE (reference sequence). CDR3 in DNA: TGTGCCAGCAGCGCCGACAGAGGAATAGGGGCCTACAATGAGCAGTTCTTC. This codes for CASSADRGIGAYNEQFF.

This clone was counted a few times. The rearrangement uses TRBV10-3 and TRBJ2-2; D is ambiguous. V lost 4 bases to trimming and J lost 1 base, with 10 bases between them. Per the germline V gene, CDR1 is ENHRY and CDR2 is SYGVKD. The CDR3 has 15 amino acids. CDR3 in DNA: TGTGCCATCAGTGTTGCCCCCGAGAACACCGGGGAGCTGTTTTTT. Its protein product is CAISVAPENTGELFF.

V is TRBV5-8 and J is TRBJ2-1; D unresolved. Germline lookup yields CDR1 SGHTS and CDR2 YDEGEE. The CDR3 is 14 residues long. V shed 4 bases and J shed 4 bases, with 12 bases lying between them. For the CDR3, the DNA is TGTGCCAGCAGCCCAAGGGTGGATTACAATGAGCAGTTCTTC. This translates into CASSPRVDYNEQFF.

The chain recombines TRBV19 with TRBJ2-2; D gene ambiguous. The germline V gene encodes CDR1 LNHDA and CDR2 SQIVND (reference sequence). The CDR3 sequence is 13 residues long. Trimming cost V 7 bases and J 4 bases, with 10 bases left between them. The CDR3, as DNA: TGTGCCAGTACCAGCCAGGTCACCGGGGAGCTGTTTTTT. As protein: CASTSQVTGELFF.

The chain has TRBV9 and TRBJ2-7, with D maybe TRBD2 (5 bases). Germline-derived CDR1 and CDR2 are SGDLS and YYNGEE. This CDR3 comprises 14 residues. V lost 4 bases and J lost 3, with 14 bases in between. In nucleotides, the CDR3 is TGTGCCAGCAGCTCCGACGGGATAAACTACGAGCAGTACTTC. The encoded protein is CASSSDGINYEQYF. Combining the CDR3 with reference TRBV9 and TRBJ2-7 gives the whole variable domain DSGVTQTPKHLITATGQRVTLRCSPRSGDLSVYWYQQSLDQGLQFLIQYYNGEERAKGNILERFSAQQFPDLHSELNLSSLELGDSALYFCASSSDGINYEQYFGPGTRLTVT.

CDR3 nucleotide sequence: TGCAGCGTTGCAAGAGGCTACGAGCAGTACTTC. Its protein product is CSVARGYEQYF. The chain carries TRBV29-1 and TRBJ2-7, with no clear D. CDR3 length: 11 amino acids. The germline gives CDR1 SQVTM, CDR2 ANQGSEA. Trimming left V 4 bases short and J 3 bases short, with 7 bases between.

The genes are TRBV15 and TRBJ1-1; the D is unclear. The V end lost 1 base, the J end lost 2 bases, and 8 bases lay between the germline ends. The germline V gene has CDR1 LNHNV and CDR2 YYDKDF (reference sequence). CDR3 length: 14 residues. This chain's CDR3 is CATSRGGSNTEAFF. The CDR3 nucleotides are TGTGCCACCAGCAGAGGCGGCAGTAACACTGAAGCTTTCTTT. Full variable domain (rest looked up from reference TRBV15 and TRBJ1-1): DAMVIQNPRYQVTQFGKPVTLSCSQTLNHNVMYWYQQKSSQAPKLLFHYYDKDFNNEADTPDNFQSRRPNTSFCFLDIRSPGLGDTAMYLCATSRGGSNTEAFFGQGTRLTVV.

This sequence joins TRBV5-4 and TRBJ2-5; the D gene is possibly TRBD2 (6 bases). Per germline, CDR1 SGHNT and CDR2 YYREEE (reference sequence). This CDR3 spans 16 amino acids. Between the trimmed V and J ends, which lost 0 bases and 5 bases, there was a span of 17 bases. In DNA form, the CDR3 reads TGTGCCAGCAGCTTGGCAGGCGCTAGCGTTAGGGAGACCCAGTACTTC. It yields the protein CASSLAGASVRETQYF.

V and J are TRBV18 and TRBJ1-1; D may be TRBD1 (5 bases). This CDR3 is built from 13 residues. Germline V CDR1 and CDR2: KGHSH, LQKENI. Trimming shortened V by 7 bases and J by 3 bases, and 12 bases separated the two germline ends. CDR3 loop: CASLTQGHTEAFF. The DNA of the CDR3 is TGTGCCAGCTTGACTCAGGGTCACACTGAAGCTTTCTTT.